The 2 T cell receptor beta chains below all came from one sample that was sequenced in a study of T cells in tuberculosis (dated by TCRdb to the late 2010s). Library preparation employed the immunoSEQ multiplex PCR assay. Entries here come from immuneACCESS through TCRdb and include only in-frame sequences with V and J called. Some clones fail to appear in such tables; in the studies checked, an unresolved V gene covers under half of the shortfall, and the cause of the remainder is unknown. The sample table contains more than 30,000 clones; only one count was recorded for 97% of them. 6.2% of the sample is in the top ten clones. Material for sequencing was PBMCs. All receptors come from a donor between 10 and 35 years old with latent tuberculosis or without tuberculosis infection.

This chain links TRBV4-1 with TRBJ1-2; D unresolved. Per germline, CDR1 MGHRA and CDR2 YSYEKL. The ends were cut back, 7 bases at V and 0 bases at J, with 15 bases in the middle. The CDR3 covers 15 residues. CDR3 coding DNA: TGCGCCAGCACCCTAATAGCGGCGGCTAACTATGGCTACACCTTC. Translating gives CASTLIAAANYGYTF.

CDR3 DNA sequence: TGTGCCAGCCACTTTAGCGGGGCGATGAACACTGAAGCTTTCTTT. This translates into CASHFSGAMNTEAFF. This sequence joins TRBV28 and TRBJ1-1; maybe TRBD1 (5 bases). Trimming removed 8 bases from V and 0 bases from J, with 16 bases in between. Germline V gives CDR1 MDHEN, CDR2 SYDVKM. The CDR3 has 15 residues.